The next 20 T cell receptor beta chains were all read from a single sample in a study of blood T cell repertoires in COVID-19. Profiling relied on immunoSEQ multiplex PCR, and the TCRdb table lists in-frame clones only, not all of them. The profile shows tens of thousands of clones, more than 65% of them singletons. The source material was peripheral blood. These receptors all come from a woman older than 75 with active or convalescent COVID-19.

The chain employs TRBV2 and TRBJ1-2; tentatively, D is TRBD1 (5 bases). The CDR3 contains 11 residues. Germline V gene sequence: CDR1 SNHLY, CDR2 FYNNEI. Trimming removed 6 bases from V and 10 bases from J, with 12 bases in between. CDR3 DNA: TGTGCCAGCAGGCGGCAGGGTGTCTACACCTTC. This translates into CASRRQGVYTF.

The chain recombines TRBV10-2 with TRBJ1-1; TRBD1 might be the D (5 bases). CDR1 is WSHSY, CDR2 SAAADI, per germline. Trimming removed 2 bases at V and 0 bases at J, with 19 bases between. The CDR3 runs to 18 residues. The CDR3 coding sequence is TGCGCCAGCAGTGAGGGCCCCAGGGAGGGTGTTTTGAACACTGAAGCTTTCTTT. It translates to CASSEGPREGVLNTEAFF.

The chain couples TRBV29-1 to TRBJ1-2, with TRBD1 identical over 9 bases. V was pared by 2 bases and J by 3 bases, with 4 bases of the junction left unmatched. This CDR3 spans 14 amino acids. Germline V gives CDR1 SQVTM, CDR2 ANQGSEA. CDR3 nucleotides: TGCAGCGTTGAATCAGGACAGGGGTACTATGGCTACACCTTC. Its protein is CSVESGQGYYGYTF.

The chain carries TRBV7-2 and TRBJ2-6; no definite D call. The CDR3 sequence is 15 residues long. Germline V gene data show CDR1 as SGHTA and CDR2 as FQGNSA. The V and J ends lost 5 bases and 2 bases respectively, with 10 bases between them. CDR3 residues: CASSQLPTGANVLTF. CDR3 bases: TGTGCCAGCAGCCAACTACCCACTGGGGCCAACGTCCTGACTTTC.

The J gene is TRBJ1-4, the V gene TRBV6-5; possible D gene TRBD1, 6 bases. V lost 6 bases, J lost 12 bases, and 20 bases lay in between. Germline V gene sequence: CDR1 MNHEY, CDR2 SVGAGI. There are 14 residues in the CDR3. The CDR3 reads CASSQGGVQEQLFF. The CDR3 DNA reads TGTGCCAGCAGCCAAGGGGGGGTCCAAGAACAACTGTTTTTT.

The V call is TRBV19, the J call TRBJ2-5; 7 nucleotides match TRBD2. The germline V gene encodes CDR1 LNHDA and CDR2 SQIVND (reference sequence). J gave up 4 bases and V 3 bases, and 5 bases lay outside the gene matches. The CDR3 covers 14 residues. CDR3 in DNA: TGTGCCAGTAGTATTGGCGGGGGTGGAGAGACCCAGTACTTC. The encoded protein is CASSIGGGGETQYF.

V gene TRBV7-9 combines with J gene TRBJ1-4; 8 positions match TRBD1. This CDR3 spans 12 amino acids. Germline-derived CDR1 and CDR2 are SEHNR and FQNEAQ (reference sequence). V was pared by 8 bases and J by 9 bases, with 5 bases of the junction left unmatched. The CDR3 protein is CASRTGNQKLFF. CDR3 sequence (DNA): TGTGCCAGCCGGACAGGGAATCAAAAACTGTTTTTT.

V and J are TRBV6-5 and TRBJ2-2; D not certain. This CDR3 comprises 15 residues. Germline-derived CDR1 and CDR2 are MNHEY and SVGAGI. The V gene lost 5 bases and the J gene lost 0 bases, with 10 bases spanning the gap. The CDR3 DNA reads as TGTGCCAGCAGTATTGGCCAAGCGAACACCGGGGAGCTGTTTTTT. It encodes CASSIGQANTGELFF.

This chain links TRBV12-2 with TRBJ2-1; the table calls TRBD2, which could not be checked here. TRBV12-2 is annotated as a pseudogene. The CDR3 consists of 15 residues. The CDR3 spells CASRLGTSGNNEQFF. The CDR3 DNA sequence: TGTGCAAGTCGCTTAGGGACTAGCGGTAACAATGAGCAGTTCTTC.

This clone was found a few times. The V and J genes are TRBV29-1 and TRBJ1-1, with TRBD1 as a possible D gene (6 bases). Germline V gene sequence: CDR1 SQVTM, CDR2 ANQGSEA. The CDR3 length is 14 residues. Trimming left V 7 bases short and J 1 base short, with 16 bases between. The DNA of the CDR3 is TGCAGCGCGAAAGGGGAGGGACAGAACACTGAAGCTTTCTTT. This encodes CSAKGEGQNTEAFF.

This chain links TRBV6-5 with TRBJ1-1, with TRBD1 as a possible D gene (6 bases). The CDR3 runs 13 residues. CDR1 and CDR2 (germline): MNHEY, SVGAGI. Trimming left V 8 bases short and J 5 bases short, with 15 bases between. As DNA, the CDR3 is TGTGCCAGCCTGGGAGGGGGAGGTACTGAAGCTTTCTTT. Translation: CASLGGGGTEAFF.

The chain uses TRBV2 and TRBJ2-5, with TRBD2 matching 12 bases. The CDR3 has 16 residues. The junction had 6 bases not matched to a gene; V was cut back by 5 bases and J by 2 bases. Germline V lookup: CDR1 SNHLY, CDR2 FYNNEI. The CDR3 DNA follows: TGTGCCAGCAGTCTCCTGACTAGCGGGGGACAAGAGACCCAGTACTTC. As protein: CASSLLTSGGQETQYF.

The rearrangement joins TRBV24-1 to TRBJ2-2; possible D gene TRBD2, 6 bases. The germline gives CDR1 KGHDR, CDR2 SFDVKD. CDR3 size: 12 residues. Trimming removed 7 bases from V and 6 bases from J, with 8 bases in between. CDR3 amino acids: CATSSGAGELFF. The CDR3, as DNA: TGTGCCACCAGCTCGGGGGCCGGGGAGCTGTTTTTT.

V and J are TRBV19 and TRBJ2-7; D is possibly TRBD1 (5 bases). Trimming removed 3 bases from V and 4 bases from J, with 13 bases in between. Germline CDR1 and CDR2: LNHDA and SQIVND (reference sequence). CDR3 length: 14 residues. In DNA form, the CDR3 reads TGTGCCAGTAGTATTATGGGGCTCCCTTACGAGCAGTACTTC. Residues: CASSIMGLPYEQYF.

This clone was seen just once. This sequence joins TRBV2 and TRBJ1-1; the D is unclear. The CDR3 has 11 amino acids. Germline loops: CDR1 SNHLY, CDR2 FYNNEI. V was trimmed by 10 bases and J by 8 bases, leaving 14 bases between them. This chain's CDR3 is CAIMGRWEAFF. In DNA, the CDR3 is TGTGCCATAATGGGGAGATGGGAAGCTTTCTTT.

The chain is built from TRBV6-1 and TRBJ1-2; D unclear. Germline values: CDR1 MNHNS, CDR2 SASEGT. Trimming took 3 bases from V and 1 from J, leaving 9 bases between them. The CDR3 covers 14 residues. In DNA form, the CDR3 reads TGTGCCAGCAGTGAGACCAGACATAACTATGGCTACACCTTC. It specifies CASSETRHNYGYTF.

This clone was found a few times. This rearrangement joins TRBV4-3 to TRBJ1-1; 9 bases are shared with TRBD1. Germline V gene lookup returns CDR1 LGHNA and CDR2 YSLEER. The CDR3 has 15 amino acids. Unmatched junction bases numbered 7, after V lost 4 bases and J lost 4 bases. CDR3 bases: TGCGCCAGCAGCCTTAGGACAGGGGCGAGCACTGAAGCTTTCTTT. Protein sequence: CASSLRTGASTEAFF.

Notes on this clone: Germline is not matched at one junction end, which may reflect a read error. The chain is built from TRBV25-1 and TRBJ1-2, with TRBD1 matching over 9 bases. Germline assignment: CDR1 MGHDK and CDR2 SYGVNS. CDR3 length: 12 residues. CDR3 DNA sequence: TGTGCCAGCAGTGACCCGACAGGGGGTCCTAGTTTC. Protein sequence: CASSDPTGGPSF.

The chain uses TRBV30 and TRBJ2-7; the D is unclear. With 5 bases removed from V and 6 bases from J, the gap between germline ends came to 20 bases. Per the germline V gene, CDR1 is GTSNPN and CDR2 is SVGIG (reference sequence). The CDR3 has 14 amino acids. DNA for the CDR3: TGTGCCTGGTCCCCAGTTATGTTTTCGGGCGAGCAGTACTTC. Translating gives CAWSPVMFSGEQYF. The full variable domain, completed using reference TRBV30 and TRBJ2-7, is SQTIHQWPATLVQPVGSPLSLECTVEGTSNPNLYWYRQAAGRGLQLLFYSVGIGQISSEVPQNLSASRPQDRQFILSSKKLLLSDSGFYLCAWSPVMFSGEQYFGPGTRLTVT.

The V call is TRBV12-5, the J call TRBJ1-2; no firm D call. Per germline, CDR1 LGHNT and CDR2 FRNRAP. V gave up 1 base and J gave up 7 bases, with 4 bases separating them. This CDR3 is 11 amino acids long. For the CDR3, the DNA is TGTGCTAGTGGTTTGGGCGCTGGCTACACCTTC. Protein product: CASGLGAGYTF. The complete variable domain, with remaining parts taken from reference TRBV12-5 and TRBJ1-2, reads DARVTQTPRHKVTEMGQEVTMRCQPILGHNTVFWYRQTMMQGLELLAYFRNRAPLDDSGMPKDRFSAEMPDATLATLKIQPSEPRDSAVYFCASGLGAGYTFGSGTRLTVV.